What follows are 28 T cell receptor beta chains derived from one specimen sequenced in a study of cytomegalovirus exposure and HLA in healthy donors (dated by TCRdb to the late 2010s). The library relied on the immunoSEQ multiplex PCR assay. The multiplex PCR relied on a mix of 60 forward primers for TCR Vbeta segments and 13 reverse primers for TCR Jbeta segments. TCRdb's version of the immuneACCESS table is confined to in-frame rearrangements and falls short of the full clone set. An unresolved V gene accounts for under half of the shortfall where checked; the remainder is of unknown origin. For this sample the table gives about 140,000 clones, of which roughly 80% were detected only once. The top ten clones comprise roughly 2.9% of the sample. The specimen sequenced was PBMCs. These receptors came from a female donor in good health and CMV-seronegative.

This rearrangement joins TRBV27 to TRBJ2-5; 8 bases line up with TRBD2. With V trimmed by 6 bases and J by 1 base, 7 bases remained unmatched. Germline V gene sequence: CDR1 MNHEY, CDR2 SMNVEV (reference sequence). The length of the CDR3 is 15 residues. CDR3 DNA: TGTGCCAGCAGCATTCGGCGGGGGGCCCAAGAGACCCAGTACTTC. This encodes CASSIRRGAQETQYF.

The V and J genes are TRBV6-6 and TRBJ2-7; maybe TRBD2 (5 bases). The V and J ends lost 6 bases and 0 bases respectively, with 15 bases between them. CDR1 is MNHNY, CDR2 SVGAGI, per germline (reference sequence). This CDR3 has 15 residues. Written as DNA, the CDR3 is TGTGCCAGCAGCTCCCCGACTACTCACTCCTACGAGCAGTACTTC. Translated: CASSSPTTHSYEQYF.

The chain employs TRBV6-1 and TRBJ1-2, with D possibly being TRBD1 (5 bases). Germline loops: CDR1 MNHNS, CDR2 SASEGT. Trimming left V 2 bases short and J 4 bases short, with 17 bases between. The CDR3 runs to 16 residues. The CDR3 nucleotides are TGTGCCAGCAGTGAAACGAGGAGGGGAACTGGCTATGGCTACACCTTC. It codes for CASSETRRGTGYGYTF.

The gene calls are TRBV21-1 and TRBJ1-2; the table's D call TRBD1 went unverified against the DNA. TRBV21-1 is assigned pseudogene status. The CDR3 spans 12 residues. CDR3: CASKHRILGYTF. The CDR3 DNA reads TGTGCCAGCAAGCACAGGATCCTTGGCTACACCTTC.

This clone was detected only a few times. This sequence joins TRBV29-1 and TRBJ1-1; maybe TRBD1 (5 bases). This CDR3 has 13 residues. V was pared by 7 bases and J by 0 bases, with 12 bases between. From germline, CDR1 is SQVTM and CDR2 ANQGSEA. CDR3 region: CSGKDTMNTEAFF. As DNA, the CDR3 is TGCAGCGGAAAGGACACCATGAACACTGAAGCTTTCTTT.

The chain is built from TRBV27 and TRBJ1-1; TRBD1 aligns across 7 bases. Germline trimming cut 2 bases from V and 5 bases from J; bases unmatched to any gene: 5. CDR3 length: 14 amino acids. Per the germline V gene, CDR1 is MNHEY and CDR2 is SMNVEV (reference sequence). The CDR3 DNA follows: TGTGCCAGCAGTTTAGACAGGGTACGTACTGAAGCTTTCTTT. The encoded protein is CASSLDRVRTEAFF.

This clone has a handful of counts. The chain links TRBV4-3 to TRBJ2-6, with D perhaps TRBD2 (6 bases). CDR3 length: 16 residues. The V and J ends lost 0 bases and 4 bases respectively, with 10 bases between them. Germline CDR1 is LGHNA and CDR2 is YSLEER. CDR3: CASSQDRRVGANVLTF. CDR3 nucleotide sequence: TGCGCCAGCAGCCAAGATAGGAGGGTCGGGGCCAACGTCCTGACTTTC.

The chain employs TRBV10-2 and TRBJ1-2; D ambiguous. Germline CDR1 is WSHSY and CDR2 is SAAADI. Trimming left V 2 bases short and J 2 bases short, with 6 bases between. The CDR3 has 13 amino acids. The CDR3: CASSEIVNYGYTF. The CDR3 DNA reads TGCGCCAGCAGTGAGATCGTGAACTATGGCTACACCTTC.

This chain uses TRBV7-9 with TRBJ1-2; 8 nucleotides match TRBD1. V shed 1 base, J shed 8 bases, and the junction held 12 bases outside the gene matches. Germline V gives CDR1 SEHNR, CDR2 FQNEAQ (reference sequence). This CDR3 is built from 16 residues. For the CDR3, the DNA is TGTGCCAGCAGCTTAGTGAGGGGGCAGGGGGCCTTAGGCTACACCTTC. Amino acids: CASSLVRGQGALGYTF.

The chain joins TRBV6-1 to TRBJ1-5; 8 bases agree with TRBD1. Germline CDR1 MNHNS, CDR2 SASEGT. This CDR3 spans 15 amino acids. Trimming removed 2 bases from V and 6 bases from J; junction bases left unmatched: 6. As DNA, the CDR3 is TGTGCCAGCAGTGAAATGCCACAGGGGGGTCAGCCCCAGCATTTT. Translating it yields CASSEMPQGGQPQHF.

The J gene is TRBJ1-6, the V gene TRBV30; 10 bases are shared with TRBD1. Per the germline V gene, CDR1 is GTSNPN and CDR2 is SVGIG (reference sequence). V trimming: 0 bases; J trimming: 10 bases; junction bases outside the gene matches: 9. The CDR3 sequence is 16 residues long. The CDR3 DNA is TGTGCCTGGAGTGTACACTCCGGGACAGGGGTATCACCCCTCCACTTT. This codes for CAWSVHSGTGVSPLHF.

This rearrangement joins TRBV15 to TRBJ1-2; 7 nucleotides line up with TRBD1. Germline-derived CDR1 and CDR2 are LNHNV and YYDKDF (reference sequence). The CDR3 covers 14 residues. The ends lost 0 bases at V and 4 bases at J; junction bases unmatched: 2. The CDR3 DNA follows: TGTGCCACCAGCAGAGAGACAGGGCGCTATGGCTACACCTTC. This translates into CATSRETGRYGYTF.

The chain employs TRBV27 and TRBJ2-7; 10 nucleotides agree with TRBD2. The CDR3 has 13 residues. CDR1 is MNHEY and CDR2 is SMNVEV in the germline V gene (reference sequence). The J segment lost 9 bases and the V segment lost 3 bases, leaving 5 bases of the junction unmatched. Here the CDR3 reads CASSLLAGGRQYF. CDR3 coding DNA: TGTGCCAGCAGTTTGTTAGCGGGGGGCCGGCAGTACTTC.

The J gene is TRBJ1-1, the V gene TRBV5-1, with D perhaps matching TRBD1 (5 bases). Trimming removed 4 bases from V and 5 bases from J, with 15 bases in between. CDR3 length: 14 residues. CDR1 SGHRS and CDR2 YFSETQ come from the germline V gene. CDR3 nucleotide sequence: TGCGCCAGCAGCGCCTCCGGGGCGGGAACTGAAGCTTTCTTT. The encoded protein is CASSASGAGTEAFF.

This chain connects TRBV15 to TRBJ1-6; D unclear. There are 15 residues in the CDR3. V shed 6 bases and J shed 8 bases, with 17 bases lying between them. Germline V gene lookup returns CDR1 LNHNV and CDR2 YYDKDF (reference sequence). CDR3 bases: TGTGCCACCAGTTCTGCCGTCGGAGCCCATTCACCCCTCCACTTT. Protein sequence: CATSSAVGAHSPLHF.

The rearrangement joins TRBV5-4 to TRBJ2-4; D unresolved. Per germline, CDR1 SGHNT and CDR2 YYREEE (reference sequence). Between the trimmed V and J ends, which lost 3 bases and 8 bases, there was a span of 9 bases. The CDR3 is 12 residues long. CDR3 sequence reads: CASSSQVDIQYF. The DNA for the CDR3 is TGTGCCAGCAGCTCCCAGGTTGACATTCAGTACTTC.

This chain connects TRBV7-9 to TRBJ1-2, with D unclear. Germline V gives CDR1 SEHNR, CDR2 FQNEAQ (reference sequence). Between the trimmed V and J ends, which lost 5 bases and 3 bases, there was a span of 16 bases. The CDR3 runs to 15 residues. CDR3 nucleotide sequence: TGTGCCAGCAGCCAACAGCCTGAGAGTGACTATGGCTACACCTTC. This sequence encodes CASSQQPESDYGYTF. Together with reference TRBV7-9 and TRBJ1-2, the CDR3 gives the full variable domain: DTGVSQNPRHKITKRGQNVTFRCDPISEHNRLYWYRQTLGQGPEFLTYFQNEAQLEKSRLLSDRFSAERPKGSFSTLEIQRTEQGDSAMYLCASSQQPESDYGYTFGSGTRLTVV.

V and J are TRBV29-1 and TRBJ2-5; D unclear. Trimming took off 7 bases at V and 1 base at J, with 7 bases between the two ends. The CDR3 loop spans 11 amino acids. Per the germline V gene, CDR1 is SQVTM and CDR2 is ANQGSEA. CDR3 region: CSGGIQETQYF. The CDR3 DNA reads as TGCAGCGGAGGTATCCAAGAGACCCAGTACTTC.

This chain links TRBV6-1 with TRBJ2-3; TRBD1 matches 9 bases. V was pared by 0 bases and J by 6 bases, with 7 bases of the junction left unmatched. The length of the CDR3 is 16 residues. Germline V gene lookup returns CDR1 MNHNS and CDR2 SASEGT. The CDR3, as DNA: TGTGCCAGCAGTGAAGCGACAGGACAGGGGTTGGATACGCAGTATTTT. It codes for CASSEATGQGLDTQYF.

The J gene is TRBJ2-2, the V gene TRBV18, with 13 nucleotides matching TRBD2. This CDR3 has 18 amino acids. Germline V gene sequence: CDR1 KGHSH, CDR2 LQKENI. V shed 4 bases, J shed 0 bases, and the junction held 5 bases outside the gene matches. CDR3 nucleotides: TGTGCCAGCTCACGAGTCGGGACTAGCGGGACGAACACCGGGGAGCTGTTTTTT. Amino acids: CASSRVGTSGTNTGELFF.

The chain joins TRBV6-5 to TRBJ2-7; 12 bases line up with TRBD2. The germline gives CDR1 MNHEY, CDR2 SVGAGI. The length of the CDR3 is 14 residues. The J segment lost 3 bases and the V segment lost 6 bases, leaving 3 bases of the junction unmatched. This CDR3 reads CASRPGLAGYEQYF. CDR3 DNA: TGTGCCAGCAGACCGGGACTAGCGGGCTACGAGCAGTACTTC.

This clone has more than one count but fewer than ten. J is TRBJ1-5 and V is TRBV6-1; maybe TRBD1 (6 bases). The V gene's germline CDR1 is MNHNS and CDR2 SASEGT. With 1 base removed from V and 5 bases from J, the gap between germline ends came to 9 bases. The CDR3 runs 14 residues. This CDR3 reads CASSEVGGHQPQHF. Written as DNA, the CDR3 is TGTGCCAGCAGTGAAGTGGGGGGGCATCAGCCCCAGCATTTT.

This clone was counted once. The genes are TRBV29-1 and TRBJ2-1; TRBD2 matches at 12 bases. J was trimmed by 10 bases and V by 7 bases; bases with no gene match: 8. The CDR3 spans 13 residues. CDR1 is SQVTM, CDR2 ANQGSEA, per germline. The CDR3 sequence: CSGRLAGVGEQFF. In DNA, the CDR3 is TGCAGCGGACGACTAGCGGGAGTTGGAGAGCAGTTCTTC.

The V call is TRBV2, the J call TRBJ2-5; TRBD2 matches 8 bases. V trimming: 1 base; J trimming: 5 bases; junction bases outside the gene matches: 6. The CDR3 is made up of 15 amino acids. The germline CDR1 and CDR2 sequences are SNHLY and FYNNEI. The DNA for the CDR3 is TGTGCCAGCAGTGAAGTGGGTAGCGGGATGGAGACCCAGTACTTC. Translating it yields CASSEVGSGMETQYF.

This clone was detected a few times. The V gene is TRBV28, the J gene TRBJ2-3; TRBD2 aligns across 8 bases. After removal of 3 bases from V and 4 bases from J, the junction contained 6 bases not matched to a gene. CDR1 MDHEN and CDR2 SYDVKM come from the germline V gene. CDR3 size: 15 residues. CDR3 nucleotide sequence: TGTGCCAGCAGTTTCACTAGCGGCCCTTCAGATACGCAGTATTTT. It specifies CASSFTSGPSDTQYF.

The chain carries TRBV10-3 and TRBJ2-7, with a tentative D call TRBD1 (5 bases). The CDR3 totals 15 residues. V shed 0 bases and J shed 0 bases, with 9 bases lying between them. The germline V gene has CDR1 ENHRY and CDR2 SYGVKD. In DNA form, the CDR3 reads TGTGCCATCAGTGAGTCGAGACAGATCTCCTACGAGCAGTACTTC. Encoded protein: CAISESRQISYEQYF.

In regard to this clone: At one of its ends the junction is not consistent with the germline gene, which may arise from a read error. The chain carries TRBV6-6 and TRBJ2-7, with TRBD2 as a possible D gene (5 bases). Germline CDR1 MNHNY, CDR2 SVGAGI (reference sequence). This CDR3 is built from 12 residues. This CDR3 reads CASSYFPKGGFF. CDR3 DNA: TGTGCCAGCAGTTACTTCCCAAAGGGCGGGTTTTTC.

The genes are TRBV5-5 and TRBJ1-2; D ambiguous. CDR1 SGHKS and CDR2 YYEKEE come from the germline V gene (reference sequence). Deletions cut 0 bases from V and 2 bases from J, with 8 bases between. The CDR3 is 14 residues long. The CDR3 spells CASSLDYRNYGYTF. Here the CDR3 DNA reads TGTGCCAGCAGCTTGGACTACCGCAACTATGGCTACACCTTC.